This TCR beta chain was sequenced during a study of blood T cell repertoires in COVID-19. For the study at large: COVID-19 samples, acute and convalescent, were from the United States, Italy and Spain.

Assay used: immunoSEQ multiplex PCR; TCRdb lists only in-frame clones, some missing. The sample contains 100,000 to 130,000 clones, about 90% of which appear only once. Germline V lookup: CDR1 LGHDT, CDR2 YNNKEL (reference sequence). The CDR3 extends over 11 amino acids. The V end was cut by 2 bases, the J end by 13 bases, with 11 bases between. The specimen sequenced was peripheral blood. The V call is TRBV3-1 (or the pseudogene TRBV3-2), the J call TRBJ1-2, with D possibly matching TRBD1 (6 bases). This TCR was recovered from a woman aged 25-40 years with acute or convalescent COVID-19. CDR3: CASSQIGQFTF. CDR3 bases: TGTGCCAGCAGCCAAATCGGACAGTTCACCTTC.